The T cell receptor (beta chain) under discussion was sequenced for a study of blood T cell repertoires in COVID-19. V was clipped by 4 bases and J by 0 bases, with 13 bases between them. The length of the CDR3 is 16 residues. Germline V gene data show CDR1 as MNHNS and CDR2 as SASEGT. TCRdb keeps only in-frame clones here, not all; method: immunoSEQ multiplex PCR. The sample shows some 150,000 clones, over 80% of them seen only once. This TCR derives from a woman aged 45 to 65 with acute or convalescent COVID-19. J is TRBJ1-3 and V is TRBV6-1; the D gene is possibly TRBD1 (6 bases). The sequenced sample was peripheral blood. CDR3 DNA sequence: TGTGCCAGCAGTGCCGGGACATACTACTCTGGAAACACCATATATTTT. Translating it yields CASSAGTYYSGNTIYF.